This T cell receptor beta chain was identified during a study of blood T cell repertoires in COVID-19 (dated by TCRdb to between 2020 and 2021). At the level of the whole study: The collaborator samples originated in the United States, Italy and Spain and spanned the acute and convalescent phases of COVID-19. The prospective study material was composed of cDNA or gDNA derived from T cells, B-cell-depleted T cells, or PBMCs. Deeply sampled blood TCRbeta repertoires from subjects exposed to, actively infected with, or recovered from COVID-19 were included in the dataset. The repertoires were made available in a free public database intended to serve as a resource for research on the immune response to SARS-CoV-2. The samples were drawn from the first 160 participants of the ongoing ImmuneRACE study and from more than 1,000 subjects provided by 6 global collaborators. The sample metadata nearly always contained a de-identified subject ID, COVID-19 status, age in years and sex. Where available, HLA class I and class II types were taken from metadata supplied by the sample provider and were not determined by assay-based typing.

What the research found in general, with its limitations: The amount of clinical and demographic metadata varied by source and participant and was provided uncurated.

Each collaborating institution followed its own protocols to collect whole blood in K2EDTA tubes. Collaborator samples were shipped for TCRbeta analysis as frozen whole blood, isolated PBMCs, or DNA extracted from either sample type. TCRbeta CDR3 regions were amplified from genomic DNA by means of the immunoSEQ Assay, a bias-controlled multiplex PCR. In the authors' own workflow: Nucleated cell counts per sample were estimated from amplification of reference gene primers within the assay. To quantify the absolute abundance of each unique TCRbeta CDR3 rearrangement, sequence reads were collapsed and filtered. Productive Simpson clonality was computed per sample as the square root of Simpson's diversity index over productive rearrangements. Here the immuneACCESS table is served through TCRdb, limited to in-frame sequences with V and J called. Missing clones are a known gap in these copies; in checked studies unresolved V genes cover under half, and the rest lacks a known reason. That table furnishes V, J and clone size, whereas the DNA furnished D and trimming. Recorded for this sample are around 150,000 clones; about 86% of them occurred a single time. The ten biggest clones cover 4% to 4.5% of the sample.

A remark on this clone: Its specific antigen is unknown. One base away there is no much larger clone; base qualities are not given.

The sample comprised peripheral blood. This receptor was identified in a woman in her thirties or forties with acute or convalescent COVID-19.

CDR3 region: CASVEAGSSYNEQFF. The nucleotide sequence reads TGCGCCAGCGTCGAAGCGGGGTCCTCCTACAATGAGCAGTTCTTC. The sequence links TRBV10-2 to TRBJ2-1; 7 central nucleotides agree with TRBD2. Spanning cysteine to phenylalanine, the CDR3 consists of 15 amino acids. Only the CDR3 region is kept as DNA, spanning 45 bases read in frame from base 1. Reading the germline V gene gives CDR1 WSHSY and CDR2 SAAADI. Relative to germline, V is missing 8 bases and J is missing 0 bases, with 7 bases of the junction outside any gene match.